These 25 T cell receptor beta chains share one sample of origin, sequenced in a study of PD-1 blockade in classical Hodgkin lymphoma (dated by TCRdb to the early 2020s). Preparation of the library involved the immunoSEQ multiplex PCR assay. TCRdb provides this immuneACCESS table in a form limited to in-frame rearrangements. Some clones are lacking; in checked studies, under half of them reflect an unresolved V gene, and why the rest are absent is not known. The sample table holds 10,000 or so clones, of which around 80% were seen once. The ten largest clonotypes hold around 1.5% of the sample. The intended sense of this specimen's time point label: cycle 4 day 1 (C4D1), after six to seven weeks of nivolumab. Every trial patient had relapsed after autologous stem cell transplantation, and cohorts A, B and C differed in prior brentuximab vedotin exposure. Using a Miltenyi CD4+ T cell isolation kit, CD4+ T cells were purified from thawed PBMCs through magnetic negative selection.

This material consisted of CD4+ T cells from blood, taken before the fourth cycle of nivolumab. Every receptor here comes from a human donor with classical Hodgkin lymphoma.

This clone came up once. V and J are TRBV7-2 and TRBJ1-4; D might be TRBD1 (6 bases). Between the trimmed V and J ends, which lost 1 base and 7 bases, there was a span of 13 bases. The CDR3 is 15 residues long. CDR1 and CDR2 (germline): SGHTA, FQGNSA. For the CDR3, the DNA is TGTGCCAGCAGCTTAGTGGGGGGGGCTGCTGAAAAACTGTTTTTT. It yields the protein CASSLVGGAAEKLFF. Based on the CDR3 plus reference TRBV7-2 and TRBJ1-4, the full variable domain is GAGVSQSPSNKVTEKGKDVELRCDPISGHTALYWYRQSLGQGLEFLIYFQGNSAPDKSGLPSDRFSAERTGGSVSTLTIQRTQQEDSAVYLCASSLVGGAAEKLFFGSGTQLSVL.

V gene TRBV4-2 combines with J gene TRBJ1-3; D may be TRBD1 (6 bases). There are 16 residues in the CDR3. The V end lost 1 base, the J end lost 1 base, and 11 bases lay between the germline ends. Germline values: CDR1 LGHNA, CDR2 YNFKEQ. CDR3: CASSQGTGQSGNTIYF. CDR3 bases: TGTGCCAGCAGCCAAGGAACTGGACAGTCTGGAAACACCATATATTTT.

The chain joins TRBV5-6 to TRBJ1-3, with 7 positions matching TRBD1. The V and J ends lost 0 bases and 4 bases, in that order; junction bases with no gene match: 4. The CDR3 extends over 15 amino acids. Germline V gives CDR1 SGHDT, CDR2 YYEEEE. The CDR3 loop reads CASSLARTGGNTIYF. CDR3 coding DNA: TGTGCCAGCAGCTTGGCCCGGACAGGAGGAAACACCATATATTTT.

This chain joins TRBV10-1 and TRBJ1-1, with D possibly matching TRBD1 (6 bases). CDR1 and CDR2 (germline): WNHNN, SYGVQD (reference sequence). V was pared by 6 bases and J by 3 bases, with 14 bases between. The CDR3 has 14 residues. The CDR3 is CASRRTEGDTEAFF. The CDR3 DNA is TGCGCCAGCAGGAGGACCGAGGGGGACACTGAAGCTTTCTTT.

The J gene is TRBJ2-7, the V gene TRBV5-1; no clear D. Germline V lookup: CDR1 SGHRS, CDR2 YFSETQ. The ends were cut back, 0 bases at V and 0 bases at J, with 16 bases in the middle. The CDR3 length is 17 residues. Written as DNA, the CDR3 is TGCGCCAGCAGCTTGGGGGGTATGGAGATTGGCTCCTACGAGCAGTACTTC. This encodes CASSLGGMEIGSYEQYF.

The rearrangement uses TRBV27 and TRBJ2-3; 11 bases line up with TRBD2. Germline V CDR1 and CDR2: MNHEY, SMNVEV (reference sequence). The CDR3 is made up of 15 amino acids. The V gene end was trimmed by 6 bases and the J gene end by 1 base; junction bases not matched to a gene: 3. This CDR3 is CASRASGGRTDTQYF. The CDR3 DNA follows: TGTGCCAGCAGGGCTAGCGGGGGGCGCACAGATACGCAGTATTTT.

V and J are TRBV19 and TRBJ1-2, with 8 positions matching TRBD1. V dropped 7 bases and J dropped 4; count of bases not matched to a gene: 5. The CDR3 sequence is 13 residues long. Germline values: CDR1 LNHDA, CDR2 SQIVND (reference sequence). The CDR3 DNA follows: TGTGCCAGTAAAACAGGGGGGGGCTATGGCTACACCTTC. Encoded protein: CASKTGGGYGYTF.

The rearrangement links TRBV5-8 to TRBJ2-6; D is undetermined. The CDR3 totals 15 residues. Germline V gene data show CDR1 as SGHTS and CDR2 as YDEGEE. The V gene lost 2 bases and the J gene lost 0 bases, with 6 bases spanning the gap. This chain's CDR3 is CASSFGFSGANVLTF. CDR3 in DNA: TGTGCCAGCAGCTTTGGCTTCTCTGGGGCCAACGTCCTGACTTTC.

The J gene is TRBJ1-2, the V gene TRBV20-1; the match to TRBD1 covers 9 bases. The CDR3 has 11 amino acids. The V segment lost 6 bases and the J segment 8 bases; nucleotides outside the gene matches: 4. The germline gives CDR1 DFQATT, CDR2 SNEGSKA (reference sequence). The CDR3 loop is CSATGGYGYTF. The CDR3 bases are TGCAGTGCAACAGGGGGCTACGGCTACACCTTC.

This clone has a handful of counts. The gene calls are TRBV2 and TRBJ2-5; possibly TRBD1 or TRBD2 for D (5 bases each). Germline-derived CDR1 and CDR2 are SNHLY and FYNNEI. V was trimmed by 4 bases and J by 1 base, leaving 10 bases between them. CDR3 size: 14 residues. In DNA, the CDR3 is TGTGCCAGCAGTGGGGGCGGAGGCCAAGAGACCCAGTACTTC. Its protein product is CASSGGGGQETQYF.

CDR3 sequence: CASSLHGNQPQHF. The CDR3 DNA follows: TGTGCCAGCAGTCTACACGGGAATCAGCCCCAGCATTTT. This sequence joins TRBV6-1 and TRBJ1-5; D is ambiguous. Germline loops: CDR1 MNHNS, CDR2 SASEGT. The V end was cut by 5 bases, the J end by 4 bases, with 9 bases between. The CDR3 has 13 amino acids.

The chain carries TRBV6-6 and TRBJ1-2; D ambiguous. Trimming removed 6 bases from V and 0 bases from J, with 8 bases in between. The CDR3 length is 13 residues. Germline CDR1 MNHNY, CDR2 SVGAGI (reference sequence). CDR3 sequence (DNA): TGTGCCAGCAGGCCAACAGCTAACTATGGCTACACCTTC. Its protein is CASRPTANYGYTF.

V is TRBV5-4 and J is TRBJ2-3; 12 bases align to TRBD2. J was trimmed by 3 bases and V by 4 bases; bases with no gene match: 6. The length of the CDR3 is 16 residues. Germline V lookup: CDR1 SGHNT, CDR2 YYREEE (reference sequence). In nucleotides, the CDR3 is TGTGCCAGCAGCCAAAGGACTAGCGGGGCTACAGATACGCAGTATTTT. Its translation: CASSQRTSGATDTQYF.

This clone was recorded only once. The chain joins TRBV5-1 to TRBJ2-7, with a tentative D call TRBD2 (5 bases). Germline CDR1 SGHRS, CDR2 YFSETQ. The CDR3 spans 14 residues. Trimming left V 2 bases short and J 0 bases short, with 9 bases between. The CDR3 here is CASSFVGSSYEQYF. The CDR3 bases are TGCGCCAGCAGCTTCGTTGGGAGCTCCTACGAGCAGTACTTC.

In its sample, this clone was seen once. This chain uses TRBV18 with TRBJ1-4, with 9 bases matching TRBD1. The CDR3 totals 15 residues. With 1 base clipped from V and 7 bases from J, the junction kept 4 bases outside the gene matches. Germline V gene lookup returns CDR1 KGHSH and CDR2 LQKENI. CDR3 amino acids: CASSPRTGVGEKLFF. As DNA, the CDR3 is TGTGCCAGCTCACCACGGACAGGGGTCGGTGAAAAACTGTTTTTT.

In its sample, this clone was seen a few times. The genes are TRBV11-1 and TRBJ2-7; TRBD2 might be the D (6 bases). The germline V and J ends were trimmed by 7 bases and 2 bases, with 18 bases remaining between them. The CDR3 contains 15 residues. Germline V CDR1 and CDR2: SGHAT, FQDESV (reference sequence). The DNA for the CDR3 is TGTGCCAGCACCCGATTGGGGGGAACGGCCTACGAGCAGTACTTC. It translates to CASTRLGGTAYEQYF.

The chain couples TRBV5-4 to TRBJ2-5; 7 bases agree with TRBD1. The CDR3 contains 13 residues. V shed 4 bases and J 7 bases; nucleotides not matched to a gene: 7. Germline assignment: CDR1 SGHNT and CDR2 YYREEE (reference sequence). In DNA form, the CDR3 reads TGTGCCAGCAGCGCCGGGACAGAGCGGACCCAGTACTTC. Translated, it gives CASSAGTERTQYF.

The CDR3, as DNA: TGTGCCAGCGGACGACAGTCCCAAGAGACCCAGTACTTC. It encodes CASGRQSQETQYF. J is TRBJ2-5 and V is TRBV6-5; D is perhaps TRBD1 (5 bases). CDR1 is MNHEY, CDR2 SVGAGI, per germline. Deletions cut 8 bases from V and 1 base from J, with 11 bases between. The CDR3 covers 13 residues.

The chain recombines TRBV11-2 with TRBJ1-2; D is ambiguous. Germline CDR1 is SGHAT and CDR2 is FQNNGV. There are 14 residues in the CDR3. Trimming stripped 1 base from V and 3 bases from J, with 9 bases between. The CDR3 DNA follows: TGTGCCAGCAGCTTAGTGGCAGAGCACTATGGCTACACCTTC. Translated: CASSLVAEHYGYTF.

The genes are TRBV19 and TRBJ1-1, with a tentative D call TRBD1 (5 bases). Germline CDR1 LNHDA, CDR2 SQIVND (reference sequence). The ends were cut back, 5 bases at V and 5 bases at J, with 12 bases in the middle. This CDR3 region has 13 residues. The chain's CDR3 is CASSRRGLTEAFF. The CDR3 region has the DNA TGTGCCAGTAGTCGGCGGGGGTTGACTGAAGCTTTCTTT.

This chain links TRBV4-3 with TRBJ1-6, with D hard to call. Germline V CDR1 and CDR2: LGHNA, YSLEER. The CDR3 length is 13 residues. V lost 0 bases, J lost 7 bases, and 4 bases lay in between. CDR3 sequence: CASSQDENSPLHF. The CDR3 bases are TGCGCCAGCAGCCAAGATGAGAATTCACCCCTCCACTTT.

The chain has TRBV5-6 and TRBJ1-2; D gene ambiguous. CDR1 and CDR2 from the germline V gene are SGHDT and YYEEEE. V dropped 0 bases and J dropped 4 bases, with 7 bases sitting between them. CDR3 length equals 13 residues. CDR3 amino acids: CASSLGSIYGYTF. In nucleotides, the CDR3 is TGTGCCAGCAGCTTGGGCAGCATCTATGGCTACACCTTC. The full variable domain, completed using reference TRBV5-6 and TRBJ1-2, is DAGVTQSPTHLIKTRGQQVTLRCSPKSGHDTVSWYQQALGQGPQFIFQYYEEEERQRGNFPDRFSGHQFPNYSSELNVNALLLGDSALYLCASSLGSIYGYTFGSGTRLTVV.

The chain employs TRBV29-1 and TRBJ2-1; 7 bases match TRBD2. V gave up 7 bases and J gave up 9 bases; unmatched junction bases: 12. Looked up from germline, CDR1 is SQVTM and CDR2 is ANQGSEA. The CDR3 spans 13 residues. The CDR3 protein is CSAGTMIEAEQFF. The CDR3 coding sequence is TGCAGCGCCGGGACTATGATTGAGGCTGAGCAGTTCTTC.

V usage is TRBV7-2 and J usage is TRBJ2-7; 11 bases map to TRBD2. V lost 5 bases, J lost 0 bases, and 3 bases stayed unmatched. Germline V gives CDR1 SGHTA, CDR2 FQGNSA. The CDR3 covers 15 residues. The CDR3 region has the DNA TGTGCCAGCAGCACTAGCGGGGGTGTCTCCTACGAGCAGTACTTC. Its translation: CASSTSGGVSYEQYF.

The rearrangement links TRBV29-1 to TRBJ2-1, with TRBD2 as a possible D gene (5 bases). V lost 7 bases to trimming and J lost 0 bases, with 13 bases between them. The CDR3 length is 14 residues. Per germline, CDR1 SQVTM and CDR2 ANQGSEA. This CDR3 reads CSAGVIFSYNEQFF. The CDR3 DNA reads as TGCAGCGCCGGGGTTATCTTCTCCTACAATGAGCAGTTCTTC.